This T cell receptor (beta chain) originates from a study of CD8+CD57+ T cells in acquired aplastic anemia. For the study at large: DNA recovered from sorted CD4+ and CD8+ cells had a mean of about 3.5 ug.

Investigators profiled TCR beta VDJ and CDR3 from genomic DNA template. TCRdb redid the calling of the reads with MiXCR, one entry per CDR3 protein. Here the sample spans some 120,000 distinct CDR3 sequences, about 40% being singletons. Patients selected for sequencing had displayed CD8+CD57+ cell expansion by flow cytometry. A severe acquired aplastic anemia diagnosis applied to all patients. The TCR was taken from a human donor with aplastic anemia. Sequenced sample: sorted CD4+, CD8+, or CD8+CD57+ T cells (not recorded which) from PBMCs.

In DNA form, the CDR3 reads TGTGCCAGCAGTTTAGAGGCCCCGACCCTCAATCAGCCCCAGTATTTT. This codes for CASSLEAPTLNQPQYF. This rearrangement joins TRBV28 to TRBJ1-5, with unresolved D. The end of the DNA aligns better with TRBJ2-3, so the J call may be wrong. The germline V gene encodes CDR1 MDHEN and CDR2 SYDVKM. CDR3 length: 16 amino acids.